The clone carrying this TCR beta chain occurred a few times. The antigen is undetermined. This sample was included in a study of CD8 T cells in ankylosing spondylitis. Points from the study as a whole: The clones that were linked to disease were reported to be significantly enriched in matched synovial fluid samples from ankylosing spondylitis patients. Within ankylosing spondylitis blood, a TCR beta motif made up of seven to nine highly homologous variants appeared to be characteristic. Some of the motif variants had earlier been found in reactive arthritis patients' fluid and blood.

This CDR3 is 13 amino acids long. Germline V gene lookup returns CDR1 ENHRY and CDR2 SYGVKD. Trimming stripped 8 bases from V and 4 bases from J, with 14 bases between. By quantitative 5'-RACE with molecular barcodes, the TCR beta libraries were made. TCRdb called the 5' RACE reads again in MiXCR, with one record for every CDR3 protein. The profile shows around 300,000 distinct CDR3 sequences, about 20% of them singletons. The TCR was taken from a female donor with ankylosing spondylitis or in good health (not recorded which). The chain carries TRBV10-3 and TRBJ1-1; D not resolved. Sequencing input: blood, either unsorted or a sorted T cell fraction (not recorded which). The CDR3 bases are TGTGCCATCTATAACGGATTGAGCACTGAAGCTTTCTTT. Its translation is CAIYNGLSTEAFF.